This T cell receptor beta chain was recorded in a study of blood T cell repertoires in COVID-19. Study at large: Samples taken during acute and convalescent COVID-19 were collected in the United States, Italy and Spain. T cells, B-cell-depleted T cells, or PBMCs supplied cDNA or gDNA.

Per the authors' pipeline: Counts of nucleated cells, estimated from reference gene primer amplification, were obtained. Profiled with immunoSEQ multiplex PCR; TCRdb holds only in-frame clones, not every one. The V and J calls and clone size are taken from that table; D and trimming were inferred from the DNA. The sample gives about 120,000 clones, around four fifths of which show up once; 2% to 2.5% is in the top ten. Trimming left V 0 bases short and J 1 base short, with 10 bases between. CDR1 and CDR2 (germline): SGDLS, YYNGEE. The CDR3 contains 15 residues. V usage is TRBV9 and J usage is TRBJ1-1, with a weak D call TRBD1 (5 bases). The specimen sequenced was peripheral blood. This receptor was identified in a man aged 30 to 39 with acute or convalescent COVID-19. The DNA of the CDR3 is TGTGCCAGCAGCGTAGGGGGGGAGGCGAACACTGAAGCTTTCTTT. It codes for CASSVGGEANTEAFF.